These T cell receptor beta chains were read from a single sample in a study of blood T cell repertoires in COVID-19. The method was immunoSEQ multiplex PCR; TCRdb's version includes in-frame clones alone and lacks a portion of them. The sample yields fewer than 250,000 clones, roughly 87% seen once. Sequencing was done on a sample of PBMCs or T cells enriched from blood (not recorded which). The receptors stem from a young woman with acute COVID-19. Each CDR3 is given with its conserved first and last residue. The order of the fields is CDR3 DNA, CDR3 protein, D gene, clone size, J gene, V gene. D genes are given only for firm matches. Clone size appears in some rows only: once, few, many, or a class for an expanded clone.

CDR3 DNA: TGTGCCAGCAGCCCGGGGACAGGGTGGGAAGAGACCCAGTACTTC; CDR3 protein: CASSPGTGWEETQYF; D gene: TRBD1; clone size: -; J gene: TRBJ2-5; V gene: TRBV9
CDR3 DNA: TGTGCCAGCAGCGTAGCGGCCGGGCCGGGCAATCAGCCCCAGCATTTT; CDR3 protein: CASSVAAGPGNQPQHF; D gene: -; clone size: -; J gene: TRBJ1-5; V gene: TRBV5-5
CDR3 DNA: TGTGCCAGCAGCCTCACAGGGATCGATCAGCCCCAGCATTTT; CDR3 protein: CASSLTGIDQPQHF; D gene: -; clone size: -; J gene: TRBJ1-5; V gene: TRBV5-5
CDR3 DNA: TGTGCCAGCAGTGAAGACGTCGGGACAGGTTTTACTGAAGCTTTCTTT; CDR3 protein: CASSEDVGTGFTEAFF; D gene: TRBD1; clone size: -; J gene: TRBJ1-1; V gene: TRBV2
CDR3 DNA: TGCGCCAGCAGCTTAAGACAGGGGACTAATGAAAAACTGTTTTTT; CDR3 protein: CASSLRQGTNEKLFF; D gene: TRBD1; clone size: -; J gene: TRBJ1-4; V gene: TRBV5-1
CDR3 DNA: TGTGCCAGCCAGCCCAGGGGAACCGCCTACGAGCAGTACTTC; CDR3 protein: CASQPRGTAYEQYF; D gene: -; clone size: -; J gene: TRBJ2-7; V gene: TRBV2
CDR3 DNA: TGTGCCAGCTCACCACCCCTGGGACAGGGAGGCGAGCAGTACTTC; CDR3 protein: CASSPPLGQGGEQYF; D gene: TRBD1; clone size: -; J gene: TRBJ2-7; V gene: TRBV18
CDR3 DNA: TGTGCCAGCAGCGGAACAGGGCGAAGCACAGATACGCAGTATTTT; CDR3 protein: CASSGTGRSTDTQYF; D gene: -; clone size: -; J gene: TRBJ2-3; V gene: TRBV9
CDR3 DNA: TGTGCCAGCAATATCAGGGGGTATGGCTACACCTTC; CDR3 protein: CASNIRGYGYTF; D gene: TRBD1; clone size: -; J gene: TRBJ1-2; V gene: TRBV12-3/TRBV12-4
CDR3 DNA: TGCGCCAGCAGCTTGGTTCAGGGCTTTATTGCCGGGGAGCTGTTTTTT; CDR3 protein: CASSLVQGFIAGELFF; D gene: -; clone size: once; J gene: TRBJ2-2; V gene: TRBV5-1
CDR3 DNA: TGCGCCAGCAGCCAAGATCCGGGACAGGAAATCACTGAAGCTTTCTTT; CDR3 protein: CASSQDPGQEITEAFF; D gene: TRBD1; clone size: -; J gene: TRBJ1-1; V gene: TRBV4-3
CDR3 DNA: TGTGCCAGCAGTCACAGAAGGACAGGGAAGGATGAAAAACTGTTTTTT; CDR3 protein: CASSHRRTGKDEKLFF; D gene: TRBD1; clone size: -; J gene: TRBJ1-4; V gene: TRBV2
CDR3 DNA: TGTGCCTGGACCCCCGGGACAGGGTCATCCCTCCACTTT; CDR3 protein: CAWTPGTGSSLHF; D gene: TRBD1; clone size: -; J gene: TRBJ1-6; V gene: TRBV30
CDR3 DNA: TGCGCCAGCAGCCAAGGAGGGACAGGTAACGAGCAGTACTTC; CDR3 protein: CASSQGGTGNEQYF; D gene: TRBD1; clone size: -; J gene: TRBJ2-7; V gene: TRBV4-3
CDR3 DNA: TGTGCCAGCAGCCCCCTCAGGGGACAGCTCAATGAGCAGTTCTTC; CDR3 protein: CASSPLRGQLNEQFF; D gene: TRBD1; clone size: -; J gene: TRBJ2-1; V gene: TRBV7-6
CDR3 DNA: TGTGCCAGCTCTAACGGGGAGGATCAGCCCCAGCATTTT; CDR3 protein: CASSNGEDQPQHF; D gene: -; clone size: -; J gene: TRBJ1-5; V gene: TRBV18
CDR3 DNA: TGCGCCAGCAGCCGGATTGGTGAAGGACAGCTTAACACTGAAGCTTTCTTT; CDR3 protein: CASSRIGEGQLNTEAFF; D gene: -; clone size: -; J gene: TRBJ1-1; V gene: TRBV4-3
CDR3 DNA: TGTGCCAGCAGTGAGGGACTAGCACCAGAGACCCAGTACTTC; CDR3 protein: CASSEGLAPETQYF; D gene: TRBD2; clone size: -; J gene: TRBJ2-5; V gene: TRBV2
CDR3 DNA: TGTGCCAGCAATGAGGGTATCGGTGAGCAGTTCTTC; CDR3 protein: CASNEGIGEQFF; D gene: -; clone size: -; J gene: TRBJ2-1; V gene: TRBV13
CDR3 DNA: TGTGCCATCAGGGGGGACAGGGATGGTCCGACAGATACGCAGTATTTT; CDR3 protein: CAIRGDRDGPTDTQYF; D gene: TRBD1; clone size: -; J gene: TRBJ2-3; V gene: TRBV10-3
CDR3 DNA: TGTGCCTGGAGTGGCGGCACCATATATTTT; CDR3 protein: CAWSGGTIYF; D gene: -; clone size: -; J gene: TRBJ1-3; V gene: TRBV30
CDR3 DNA: TGTGCCAGCAGTCAATCGGGACAGGGGAACACTGAAGCTTTCTTT; CDR3 protein: CASSQSGQGNTEAFF; D gene: TRBD1; clone size: once; J gene: TRBJ1-1; V gene: TRBV6-6
CDR3 DNA: TGTGCCAGTAGTCTCTCCGGGATCCGTAATGAAAAACTGTTTTTT; CDR3 protein: CASSLSGIRNEKLFF; D gene: -; clone size: -; J gene: TRBJ1-4; V gene: TRBV19
CDR3 DNA: TGTGCCAGCAGCTTCGGACAGTATTTCGGCTACACCTTC; CDR3 protein: CASSFGQYFGYTF; D gene: -; clone size: -; J gene: TRBJ1-2; V gene: TRBV3-1/TRBV3-2
CDR3 DNA: TGTGCCATCAGTGAGTTGACAGGGGAAGAAGCTTTCTTT; CDR3 protein: CAISELTGEEAFF; D gene: TRBD1; clone size: -; J gene: TRBJ1-1; V gene: TRBV10-3
CDR3 DNA: TGTGCTAGTGGCGAGACAAATATGAACACTGAAGCTTTCTTT; CDR3 protein: CASGETNMNTEAFF; D gene: -; clone size: -; J gene: TRBJ1-1; V gene: TRBV12-5
CDR3 DNA: TGCGCCAGCAGCTCCGACAGGGAAGCAAGTTCACCCCTCCACTTT; CDR3 protein: CASSSDREASSPLHF; D gene: TRBD1; clone size: -; J gene: TRBJ1-6; V gene: TRBV5-1
CDR3 DNA: TGTGCCAGCACTCGGGACATCCAAGAGACCCAGTACTTC; CDR3 protein: CASTRDIQETQYF; D gene: -; clone size: -; J gene: TRBJ2-5; V gene: TRBV7-2
CDR3 DNA: TGTGCCATCAGTGAGTCCGGACTAACCCAAGAGACCCAGTACTTC; CDR3 protein: CAISESGLTQETQYF; D gene: -; clone size: -; J gene: TRBJ2-5; V gene: TRBV10-3
CDR3 DNA: TGTGCCAGCAGCCATGACAGGGATCCCTACGAGCAGTACTTC; CDR3 protein: CASSHDRDPYEQYF; D gene: TRBD1; clone size: -; J gene: TRBJ2-7; V gene: TRBV13
CDR3 DNA: TGTGCCAGCAGTGAGAGGGCGAGGGTCCAAGAGACCCAGTACTTC; CDR3 protein: CASSERARVQETQYF; D gene: -; clone size: -; J gene: TRBJ2-5; V gene: TRBV2
CDR3 DNA: TGCGCCAGCAGCTTGGTTAGCTCGACTGAAGCTTTCTTT; CDR3 protein: CASSLVSSTEAFF; D gene: -; clone size: -; J gene: TRBJ1-1; V gene: TRBV5-1